The TCR beta chain under discussion was sequenced for a study of T-cell memory formation after mild COVID-19. Study information: Largely donor-specific sequence clusters came from two donors.

TCRalpha and TCRbeta libraries used 5'RACE with constant-segment primers and UMIs. MiXCR, applied by TCRdb to the 5' RACE reads, yields one record per CDR3 protein. The table lists about 47,000 distinct CDR3 sequences, about a tenth of them singletons. The CDR3 length is 14 residues. The V end lost 2 bases, the J end lost 5 bases, and 13 bases lay between the germline ends. The germline V gene has CDR1 SGDLS and CDR2 YYNGEE. Specimen: PBMCs or a T cell subset sorted from them (not recorded which). The TCR originated in an adult woman who had mild COVID-19 (a few samples of this study predate the infection). Cell type and time point are not known. V gene TRBV9 combines with J gene TRBJ2-5; D remains ambiguous. Here the CDR3 reads CASSVGTLGETQYF. The CDR3 DNA follows: TGTGCCAGCAGCGTCGGCACTTTAGGGGAGACCCAGTACTTC.